These 8 T cell receptor beta chains share one sample of origin, sequenced in a study of cytomegalovirus exposure and HLA in healthy donors. PCR employed 60 Vbeta and 13 Jbeta primers. The protocol was immunoSEQ multiplex PCR, while the TCRdb copy is restricted to in-frame clones and leaves out a portion. Of 150,000 to 200,000 clones in the sample, 70% to 90% were seen once. Sequenced material: PBMCs. The receptors stem from a man aged 18 to 29 in good health and CMV-seropositive.

The chain couples TRBV6-1 to TRBJ2-4, with TRBD1 as a possible D gene (5 bases). V was cut by 7 bases and J by 5 bases, with 9 bases left in between. CDR3 length: 12 residues. CDR1 is MNHNS and CDR2 is SASEGT in the germline V gene. CDR3 bases: TGTGCCAGCACCCCAGGGCAAAACATTCAGTACTTC. This encodes CASTPGQNIQYF.

Worth noting for this clone: Other DNA sequences in this sample translate to the same CDR3. The rearrangement joins TRBV19 to TRBJ1-4, with TRBD1 matching 7 bases. Germline V gene sequence: CDR1 LNHDA, CDR2 SQIVND (reference sequence). The V segment lost 3 bases and the J segment 5 bases; nucleotides outside the gene matches: 3. This CDR3 has 14 residues. CDR3 in DNA: TGTGCCAGTAGTATTGGGACAGACAATGAAAAACTGTTTTTT. Translated, it gives CASSIGTDNEKLFF.

This clone was counted between two and nine times. Here the CDR3 DNA reads TGTGCCAGTAAAAGAGCGGGCAGGGCGAACACCGGGGAGCTGTTTTTT. It is translated as CASKRAGRANTGELFF. The J gene is TRBJ2-2, the V gene TRBV19, with D perhaps matching TRBD2 (6 bases). The CDR3 sequence is 16 residues long. From germline, CDR1 is LNHDA and CDR2 SQIVND (reference sequence). Trimming pared 7 bases from V and 0 bases from J, leaving 15 bases between.

This chain links TRBV27 with TRBJ2-1; 9 nucleotides line up with TRBD1. CDR3 size: 14 residues. Germline CDR1 and CDR2: MNHEY and SMNVEV (reference sequence). Trimming cost V 6 bases and J 4 bases; bases outside gene matches: 4. The CDR3 region has the DNA TGTGCCAGCAGGGGACAGGGAGGGTACAATGAGCAGTTCTTC. Protein: CASRGQGGYNEQFF.

The rearrangement links TRBV6-5 to TRBJ2-7; possibly TRBD2 for D (5 bases). V lost 7 bases to trimming and J lost 2 bases, with 12 bases between them. The CDR3 spans 13 residues. Germline CDR1 and CDR2: MNHEY and SVGAGI. The CDR3 sequence: CASTGDSTYEQYF. The CDR3 region has the DNA TGTGCCAGCACCGGGGATTCGACCTACGAGCAGTACTTC.

V and J are TRBV7-2 and TRBJ1-2; D remains unclear. Looked up from germline, CDR1 is SGHTA and CDR2 is FQGNSA. The CDR3 runs to 13 residues. V lost 3 bases and J lost 8, with 13 bases in between. The CDR3: CASSFEYYSGYTF. CDR3 sequence (DNA): TGTGCCAGCAGCTTCGAGTATTATAGCGGCTACACCTTC.

This clone appeared a single time. CDR3 sequence (DNA): TGCGCCAGCAGCCAAGATATATTTCAAGAGACCCAGTACTTC. Protein product: CASSQDIFQETQYF. The J gene is TRBJ2-5, the V gene TRBV4-3; D is unclear. Trimming cost V 0 bases and J 2 bases, with 7 bases left between them. The CDR3 is made up of 14 amino acids. The germline V gene has CDR1 LGHNA and CDR2 YSLEER.

The CDR3 nucleotides are TGTGCCAGCAGTGAACGGGTACAGGGAATTTTCTTCTCTGAAGCTTTCTTT. Protein: CASSERVQGIFFSEAFF. V is TRBV2 and J is TRBJ1-1; tentatively, D is TRBD1 (6 bases). Trimming pared 2 bases from V and 6 bases from J, leaving 22 bases between. CDR3 size: 17 residues. Germline CDR1 and CDR2: SNHLY and FYNNEI.